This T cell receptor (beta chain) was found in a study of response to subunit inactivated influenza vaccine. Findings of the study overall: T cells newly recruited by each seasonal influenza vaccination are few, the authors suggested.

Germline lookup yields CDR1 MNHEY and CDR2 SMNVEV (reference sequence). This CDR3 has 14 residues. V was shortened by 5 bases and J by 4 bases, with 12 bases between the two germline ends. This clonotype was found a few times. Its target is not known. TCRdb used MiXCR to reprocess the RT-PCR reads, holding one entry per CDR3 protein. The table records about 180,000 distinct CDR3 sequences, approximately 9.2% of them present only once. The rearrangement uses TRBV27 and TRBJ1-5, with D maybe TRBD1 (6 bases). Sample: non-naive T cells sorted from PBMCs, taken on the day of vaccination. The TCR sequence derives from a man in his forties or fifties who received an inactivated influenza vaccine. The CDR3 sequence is CASSPWTVNQPQHF. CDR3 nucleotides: TGTGCCAGCAGTCCTTGGACAGTTAATCAGCCCCAGCATTTT.